This record covers a single TCR beta chain. What it binds is not known. This record belongs to a study of T cell responses to AZD1222 COVID-19 vaccine. TCRdb's copy holds only in-frame clones and misses some; the assay was immunoSEQ multiplex PCR. The sample holds some 110,000 clones; roughly 87% are singletons and the top ten take 44%. Second doses at about 4 or about 12 weeks were pooled. General study findings and limits: Reportedly, close to half of spike-specific TCRs are directed against unmutated variant regions. Baseline seropositivity occurred in only a handful of AZD1222 recipients.

This CDR3 comprises 11 residues. Germline V gene data show CDR1 as DFQATT and CDR2 as SNEGSKA (reference sequence). Deletions cut 6 bases from V and 5 bases from J, with 10 bases between. This TCR came from an adult who received the AZD1222 COVID-19 vaccine. V and J are TRBV20-1 and TRBJ1-1; D not resolved. This sample comprised peripheral blood, obtained 28 days after the second AZD1222 dose. The CDR3 nucleotides are TGCAGTGCCCATCCGGGTACTGAAGCTTTCTTT. As protein: CSAHPGTEAFF.